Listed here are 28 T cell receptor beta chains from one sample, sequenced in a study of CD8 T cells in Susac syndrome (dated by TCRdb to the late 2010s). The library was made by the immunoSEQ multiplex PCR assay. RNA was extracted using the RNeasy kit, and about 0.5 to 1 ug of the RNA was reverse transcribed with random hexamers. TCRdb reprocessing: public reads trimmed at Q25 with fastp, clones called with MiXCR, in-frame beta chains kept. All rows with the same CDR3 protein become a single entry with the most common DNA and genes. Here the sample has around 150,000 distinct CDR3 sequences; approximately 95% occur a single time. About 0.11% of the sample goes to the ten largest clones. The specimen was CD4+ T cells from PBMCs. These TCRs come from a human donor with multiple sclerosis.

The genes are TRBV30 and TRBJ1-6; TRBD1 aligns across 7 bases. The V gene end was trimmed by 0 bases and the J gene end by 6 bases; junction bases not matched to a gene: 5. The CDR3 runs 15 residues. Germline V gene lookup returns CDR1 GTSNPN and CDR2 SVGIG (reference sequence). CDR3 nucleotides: TGTGCCTGGAGTGTACCAGCAGGGGGTAATTCACCCCTCCACTTT. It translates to CAWSVPAGGNSPLHF.

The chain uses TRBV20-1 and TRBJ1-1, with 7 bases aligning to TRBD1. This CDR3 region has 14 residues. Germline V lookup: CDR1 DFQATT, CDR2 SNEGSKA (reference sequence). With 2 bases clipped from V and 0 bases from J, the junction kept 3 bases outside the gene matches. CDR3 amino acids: CSARPDRVNTEAFF. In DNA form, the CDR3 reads TGCAGTGCTAGACCCGACAGGGTGAACACTGAAGCTTTCTTT.

This CDR3 reads CASRGTGMNTEAFF. As DNA, the CDR3 is TGTGCCAGCAGAGGCACAGGGATGAACACTGAAGCTTTCTTT. The chain recombines TRBV28 with TRBJ1-1; TRBD1 might be the D (6 bases). The CDR3 covers 14 residues. Germline V gene data show CDR1 as MDHEN and CDR2 as SYDVKM. V dropped 6 bases and J dropped 0 bases, with 11 bases sitting between them.

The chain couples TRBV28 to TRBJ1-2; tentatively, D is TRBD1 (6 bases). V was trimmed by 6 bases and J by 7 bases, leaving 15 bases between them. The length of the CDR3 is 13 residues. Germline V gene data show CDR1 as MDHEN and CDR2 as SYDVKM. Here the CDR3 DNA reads TGTGCCAGCAGCCTAACAGGGAACCGTGGCTACACCTTC. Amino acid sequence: CASSLTGNRGYTF.

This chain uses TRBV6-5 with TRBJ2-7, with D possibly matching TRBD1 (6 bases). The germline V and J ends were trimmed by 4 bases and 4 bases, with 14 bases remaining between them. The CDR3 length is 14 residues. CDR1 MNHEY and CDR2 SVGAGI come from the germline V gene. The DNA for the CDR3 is TGTGCCAGCAGTTTATGGTACAGGGATTACGAGCAGTACTTC. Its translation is CASSLWYRDYEQYF.

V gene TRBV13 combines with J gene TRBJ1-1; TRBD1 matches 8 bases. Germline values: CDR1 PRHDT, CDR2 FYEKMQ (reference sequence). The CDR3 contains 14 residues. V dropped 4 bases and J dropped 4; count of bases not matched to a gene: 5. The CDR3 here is CASSSRTGGTEAFF. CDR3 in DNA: TGTGCCAGCAGCTCCCGAACAGGGGGCACTGAAGCTTTCTTT.

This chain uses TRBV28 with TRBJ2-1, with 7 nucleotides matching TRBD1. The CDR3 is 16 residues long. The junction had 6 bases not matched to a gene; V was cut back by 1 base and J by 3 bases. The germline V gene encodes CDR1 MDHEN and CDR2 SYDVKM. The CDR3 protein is CASSLLGGSNYNEQFF. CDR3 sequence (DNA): TGTGCCAGCAGTTTATTAGGGGGCTCGAACTACAATGAGCAGTTCTTC.

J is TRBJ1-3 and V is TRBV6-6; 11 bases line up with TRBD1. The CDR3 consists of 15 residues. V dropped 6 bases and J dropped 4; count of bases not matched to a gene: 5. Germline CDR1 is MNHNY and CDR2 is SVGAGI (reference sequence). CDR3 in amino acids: CASSRTGGEGNTIYF. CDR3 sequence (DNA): TGTGCCAGCAGCCGGACAGGGGGCGAGGGAAACACCATATATTTT.

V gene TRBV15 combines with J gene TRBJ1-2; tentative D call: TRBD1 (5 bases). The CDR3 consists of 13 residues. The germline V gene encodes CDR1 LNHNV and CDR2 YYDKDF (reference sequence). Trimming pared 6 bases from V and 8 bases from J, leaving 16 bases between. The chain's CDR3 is CATRGSGGEGYTF. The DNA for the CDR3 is TGTGCCACCAGAGGGTCGGGGGGTGAGGGCTACACCTTC.

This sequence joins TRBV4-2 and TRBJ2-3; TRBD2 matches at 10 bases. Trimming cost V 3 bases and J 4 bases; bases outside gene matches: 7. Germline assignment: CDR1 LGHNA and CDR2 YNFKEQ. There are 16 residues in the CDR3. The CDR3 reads CASSQKAGGPPDTQYF. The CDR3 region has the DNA TGTGCCAGCAGCCAGAAAGCGGGAGGGCCGCCAGATACGCAGTATTTT.

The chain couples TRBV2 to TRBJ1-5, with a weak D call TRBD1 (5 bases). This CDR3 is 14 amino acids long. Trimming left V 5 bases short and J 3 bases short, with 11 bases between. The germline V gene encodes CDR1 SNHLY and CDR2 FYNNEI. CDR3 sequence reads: CASSRDRYNQPQHF. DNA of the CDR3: TGTGCCAGCAGTCGGGACCGATACAATCAGCCCCAGCATTTT.

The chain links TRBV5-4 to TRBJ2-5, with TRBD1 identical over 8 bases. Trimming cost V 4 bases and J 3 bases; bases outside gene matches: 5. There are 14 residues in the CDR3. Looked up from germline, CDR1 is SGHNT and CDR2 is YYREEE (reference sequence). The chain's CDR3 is CASSTRTGKETQYF. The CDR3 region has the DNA TGTGCCAGCAGCACCCGGACAGGGAAAGAGACCCAGTACTTC.

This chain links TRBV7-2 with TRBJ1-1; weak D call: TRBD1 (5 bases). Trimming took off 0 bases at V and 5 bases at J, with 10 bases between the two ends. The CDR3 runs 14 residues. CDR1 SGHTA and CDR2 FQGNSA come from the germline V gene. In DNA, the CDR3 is TGTGCCAGCAGCTTAGCGCTTAAGGGGACTGAAGCTTTCTTT. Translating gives CASSLALKGTEAFF.

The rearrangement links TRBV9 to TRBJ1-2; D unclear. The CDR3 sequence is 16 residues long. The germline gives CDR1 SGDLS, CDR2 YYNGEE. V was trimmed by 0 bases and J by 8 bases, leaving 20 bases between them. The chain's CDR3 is CASSVVGSFGSEGYTF. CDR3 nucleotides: TGTGCCAGCAGCGTAGTTGGTTCGTTTGGGTCAGAAGGCTACACCTTC. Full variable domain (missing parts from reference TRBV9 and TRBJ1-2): DSGVTQTPKHLITATGQRVTLRCSPRSGDLSVYWYQQSLDQGLQFLIQYYNGEERAKGNILERFSAQQFPDLHSELNLSSLELGDSALYFCASSVVGSFGSEGYTFGSGTRLTVV.

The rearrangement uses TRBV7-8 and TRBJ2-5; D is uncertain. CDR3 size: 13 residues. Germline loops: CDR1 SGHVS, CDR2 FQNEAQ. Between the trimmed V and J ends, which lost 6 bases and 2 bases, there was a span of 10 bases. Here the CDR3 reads CASSRDGQETQYF. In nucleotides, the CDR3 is TGTGCCAGCAGTCGAGACGGACAAGAGACCCAGTACTTC.

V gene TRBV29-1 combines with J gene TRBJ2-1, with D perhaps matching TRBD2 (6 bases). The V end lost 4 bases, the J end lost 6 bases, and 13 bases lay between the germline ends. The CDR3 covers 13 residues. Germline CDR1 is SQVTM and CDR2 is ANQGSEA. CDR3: CSVVGTVGNEQFF. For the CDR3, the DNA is TGCAGCGTTGTCGGGACTGTGGGCAATGAGCAGTTCTTC.

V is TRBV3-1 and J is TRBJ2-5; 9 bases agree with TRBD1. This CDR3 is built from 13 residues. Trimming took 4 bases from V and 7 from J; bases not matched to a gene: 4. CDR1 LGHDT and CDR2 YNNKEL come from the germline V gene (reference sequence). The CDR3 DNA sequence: TGTGCCAGCAGCCCGGACAGGGGCAGGACCCAGTACTTC. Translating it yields CASSPDRGRTQYF.

The CDR3 DNA reads as TGCAGTGCTAGTGGAAATAGACTAGCAGTGTCCAAAAACATTCAGTACTTC. Its translation is CSASGNRLAVSKNIQYF. The chain employs TRBV20-1 and TRBJ2-4; 7 positions agree with TRBD2. Germline V CDR1 and CDR2: DFQATT, SNEGSKA (reference sequence). The trim removed 3 bases at V and 2 bases at J, leaving 13 bases unmatched. This CDR3 comprises 17 residues.

The CDR3 nucleotides read TGTGCCAGCAGCTTAGTGGGCGGGTTCGACGAGCAGTACTTC. Translated, it gives CASSLVGGFDEQYF. This sequence joins TRBV5-6 and TRBJ2-7, with D tentatively TRBD2 (5 bases). The germline V and J ends were trimmed by 2 bases and 5 bases, with 14 bases remaining between them. Germline CDR1 is SGHDT and CDR2 is YYEEEE. The CDR3 is made up of 14 amino acids.

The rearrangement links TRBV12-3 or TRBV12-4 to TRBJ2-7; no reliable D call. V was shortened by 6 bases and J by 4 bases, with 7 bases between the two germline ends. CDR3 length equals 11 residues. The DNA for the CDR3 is TGTGCCAGCAGCGCCAAGTACGAGCAGTACTTC. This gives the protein CASSAKYEQYF.

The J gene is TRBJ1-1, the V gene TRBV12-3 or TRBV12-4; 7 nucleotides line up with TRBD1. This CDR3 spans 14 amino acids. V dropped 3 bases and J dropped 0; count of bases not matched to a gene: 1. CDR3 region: CASSLDRLNTEAFF. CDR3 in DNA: TGTGCCAGCAGTTTGGACAGGTTGAACACTGAAGCTTTCTTT.

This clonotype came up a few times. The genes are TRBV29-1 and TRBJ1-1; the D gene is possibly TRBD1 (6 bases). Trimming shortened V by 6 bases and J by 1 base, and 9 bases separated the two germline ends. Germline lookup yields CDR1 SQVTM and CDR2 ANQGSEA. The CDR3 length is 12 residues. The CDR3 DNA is TGCAGCGTCGCCAGGGGGAACACTGAAGCTTTCTTT. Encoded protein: CSVARGNTEAFF.

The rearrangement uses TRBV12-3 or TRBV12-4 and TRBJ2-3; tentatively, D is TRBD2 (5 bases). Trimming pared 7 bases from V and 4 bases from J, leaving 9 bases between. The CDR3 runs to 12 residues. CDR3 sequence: CASTRRPDTQYF. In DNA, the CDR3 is TGTGCCAGCACCCGGAGGCCAGATACGCAGTATTTT.

The CDR3 here is CASRATGNQHGYTF. The CDR3 DNA is TGTGCCAGCAGAGCGACAGGGAATCAGCATGGCTACACCTTC. The chain has TRBV9 and TRBJ1-2; 7 positions match TRBD1. V lost 5 bases, J lost 6 bases, and 10 bases stayed unmatched. CDR3 length: 14 amino acids. Germline lookup yields CDR1 SGDLS and CDR2 YYNGEE.

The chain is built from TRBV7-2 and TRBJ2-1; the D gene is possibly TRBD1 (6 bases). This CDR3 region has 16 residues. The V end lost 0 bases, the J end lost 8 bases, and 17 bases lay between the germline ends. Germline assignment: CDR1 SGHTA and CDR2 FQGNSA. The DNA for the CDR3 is TGTGCCAGCAGCTTAGCCCTAGGGGGAGTCCGCCATGAGCAGTTCTTC. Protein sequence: CASSLALGGVRHEQFF.

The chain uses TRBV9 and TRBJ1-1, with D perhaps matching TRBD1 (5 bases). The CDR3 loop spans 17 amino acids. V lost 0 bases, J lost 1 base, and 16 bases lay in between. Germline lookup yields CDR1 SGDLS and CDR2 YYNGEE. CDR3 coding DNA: TGTGCCAGCAGCGTAGATCCTACAATGGGGCGGAACACTGAAGCTTTCTTT. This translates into CASSVDPTMGRNTEAFF. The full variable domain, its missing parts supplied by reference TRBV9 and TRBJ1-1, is DSGVTQTPKHLITATGQRVTLRCSPRSGDLSVYWYQQSLDQGLQFLIQYYNGEERAKGNILERFSAQQFPDLHSELNLSSLELGDSALYFCASSVDPTMGRNTEAFFGQGTRLTVV.

This chain's CDR3 is CASSPGQGARNEQFF. DNA of the CDR3: TGTGCCAGCTCACCGGGACAGGGGGCTAGAAATGAGCAGTTCTTC. The chain is built from TRBV18 and TRBJ2-1; 12 bases fit TRBD1. The germline gives CDR1 KGHSH, CDR2 LQKENI. J lost 7 bases, V lost 3 bases, and 4 bases had no gene match. The CDR3 loop spans 15 amino acids.

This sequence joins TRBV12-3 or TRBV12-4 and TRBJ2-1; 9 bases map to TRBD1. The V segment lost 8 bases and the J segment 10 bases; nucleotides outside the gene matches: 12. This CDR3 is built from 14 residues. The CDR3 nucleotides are TGTGCCAGCCGACGACAGGGGGAAAGGGAAGAGCAGTTCTTC. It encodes CASRRQGEREEQFF.